This T cell receptor beta chain was observed in a study of molecular identifiers for immune sequencing clone quantification. Study-level results: Naive cells had under 1% of molecules in clones above 20 RNA copies, effectors over 97%.

Naive CD8 T cells were sorted as CD8+CD4-CCR7+CD45RA+. It was with previously described methods and listed TCR primers that bulk TCR libraries were made. TCRdb reanalysed the PCR reads using MiXCR and keeps one entry per CDR3 protein. The sample lists around 320,000 distinct CDR3 sequences; roughly a quarter were seen once. Worth noting for this clonotype: Its antigen is unidentified.

The sequencing input was naive CD8+ T cells from blood, with Jurkat cell RNA spiked in. Noted subset: FACS-sorted CD8+CD4-CCR7+CD45RA+ naive T cells. The sequence was obtained from a human donor in good health. Some libraries in this study had Jurkat cell RNA spiked in.

The DNA for the CDR3 is TGTGCCAGCTCCCCCAGCAACCAAGAGACCCAGTACTTC. The encoded protein is CASSPSNQETQYF. The chain combines TRBV18 with TRBJ2-5; D gene uncertain. The CDR3 is made up of 13 amino acids. V was pared by 6 bases and J by 0 bases, with 8 bases between. Per the germline V gene, CDR1 is KGHSH and CDR2 is LQKENI.